Shown below are 19 T cell receptor beta chains from a single sample sequenced in a study of blood T cell repertoires in COVID-19. Generated by immunoSEQ multiplex PCR, the TCRdb table keeps only in-frame clones and is missing some. The data contain some 150,000 clones, 81% of them seen just once; the ten biggest clones take up approximately 8.7%. Sequences were obtained from peripheral blood. These receptors all come from a woman aged 60-70 years with active or convalescent COVID-19.

V is TRBV28 and J is TRBJ2-7; TRBD2 matches 7 bases. Germline-derived CDR1 and CDR2 are MDHEN and SYDVKM. Losses at the gene ends were 3 bases for V and 0 bases for J; bases not matched to a gene: 5. The CDR3 spans 15 residues. CDR3 coding DNA: TGTGCCAGCAGTTTTTTGGGGGGGAGCTCCTACGAGCAGTACGTC. Translated: CASSFLGGSSYEQYV.

J is TRBJ1-2 and V is TRBV9; 8 positions match TRBD1. Looked up from germline, CDR1 is SGDLS and CDR2 is YYNGEE. After removal of 5 bases from V and 5 bases from J, the junction contained 17 bases not matched to a gene. The CDR3 runs to 17 residues. CDR3 amino acids: CASSYTSGQGARYGYTF. The CDR3 DNA reads TGTGCCAGCAGTTATACTTCAGGCCAGGGGGCTCGATATGGCTACACCTTC.

V gene TRBV2 combines with J gene TRBJ2-2, with D possibly matching TRBD2 (5 bases). Germline loops: CDR1 SNHLY, CDR2 FYNNEI. Trimming stripped 6 bases from V and 3 bases from J, with 14 bases between. The CDR3 covers 15 residues. The CDR3 sequence is CASRSDPGDTGELFF. The CDR3 DNA sequence: TGTGCCAGCAGAAGTGACCCCGGGGACACCGGGGAGCTGTTTTTT.

The chain uses TRBV5-4 and TRBJ1-1; no reliable D call. The V and J ends lost 0 bases and 3 bases respectively, with 3 bases between them. The CDR3 has 12 residues. The germline V gene encodes CDR1 SGHNT and CDR2 YYREEE (reference sequence). The CDR3 nucleotides read TGTGCCAGCAGCTTGGGAGACACTGAAGCTTTCTTT. This encodes CASSLGDTEAFF.

This clone was picked up a small number of times. The V and J genes are TRBV10-2 and TRBJ2-1, with TRBD2 matching over 15 bases. The CDR3 spans 13 residues. The V gene's germline CDR1 is WSHSY and CDR2 SAAADI. V shed 6 bases and J 14 bases; nucleotides not matched to a gene: 5. The CDR3 coding sequence is TGCGCCAGCAGGGGGGGACTAGCGGGGGGTAAGTTCTTC. This translates into CASRGGLAGGKFF.

The CDR3 DNA sequence: TGCGCCAGCAGCTTCGGACTAGCGGGAGGGCCACGAGGGGAGCTGTTTTTT. Protein sequence: CASSFGLAGGPRGELFF. The chain carries TRBV5-1 and TRBJ2-2; 15 bases are a match to TRBD2. Germline V gene data show CDR1 as SGHRS and CDR2 as YFSETQ. V lost 2 bases, J lost 8 bases, and 7 bases stayed unmatched. The CDR3 sequence is 17 residues long.

V gene TRBV6-1 combines with J gene TRBJ2-7; a weak D match, TRBD2 (5 bases). Germline V gene sequence: CDR1 MNHNS, CDR2 SASEGT. The CDR3 length is 14 residues. The V and J ends lost 1 base and 4 bases respectively, with 11 bases between them. CDR3: CASSEGTRVYEQYV. For the CDR3, the DNA is TGTGCCAGCAGTGAAGGTACGAGGGTTTACGAGCAGTACGTC.

The gene calls are TRBV6-2 or TRBV6-3 and TRBJ2-1; tentatively, D is TRBD1 (5 bases). The CDR3 extends over 12 amino acids. Germline loops: CDR1 MNHEY, CDR2 SVGEGT. The V end lost 1 base, the J end lost 10 bases, and 8 bases lay between the germline ends. The DNA of the CDR3 is TGTGCCAGCAGTTACTACGCAGGGGAGCAGTTCTTC. Translation: CASSYYAGEQFF.

The V and J genes are TRBV7-9 and TRBJ1-2; 7 bases map to TRBD1. CDR3 length: 13 residues. The germline V gene encodes CDR1 SEHNR and CDR2 FQNEAQ (reference sequence). The J segment lost 7 bases and the V segment lost 1 base, leaving 3 bases of the junction unmatched. The CDR3 nucleotides are TGTGCCAGCAGCTTAGGAGGGGGCGGTGGCTACACCTTC. Protein product: CASSLGGGGGYTF.

The J gene is TRBJ2-6, the V gene TRBV24-1; TRBD1 aligns across 9 bases. The CDR3 spans 17 residues. CDR1 is KGHDR and CDR2 is SFDVKD in the germline V gene. The trim removed 10 bases at V and 0 bases at J, leaving 9 bases unmatched. CDR3 sequence: CATEGTGLNSGANVLTF. The CDR3 DNA is TGTGCCACAGAAGGGACAGGGCTAAACTCTGGGGCCAACGTCCTGACTTTC.

The genes are TRBV7-9 and TRBJ1-1; D remains ambiguous. The CDR3 extends over 13 amino acids. Germline CDR1 is SEHNR and CDR2 is FQNEAQ (reference sequence). With 1 base removed from V and 0 bases from J, the gap between germline ends came to 3 bases. As DNA, the CDR3 is TGTGCCAGCAGCTTAGGTATGAACACTGAAGCTTTCTTT. This codes for CASSLGMNTEAFF.

This sequence joins TRBV5-1 and TRBJ2-1; 8 positions agree with TRBD1. Germline values: CDR1 SGHRS, CDR2 YFSETQ. The CDR3 has 15 residues. J was trimmed by 8 bases and V by 0 bases; bases with no gene match: 7. The CDR3 sequence is CASSLAAGGPDEQFF. The DNA for the CDR3 is TGCGCCAGCAGCTTGGCGGCAGGGGGCCCGGATGAGCAGTTCTTC.

V gene TRBV19 combines with J gene TRBJ2-2, with TRBD2 matching over 11 bases. The CDR3 length is 16 residues. V dropped 7 bases and J dropped 4; count of bases not matched to a gene: 8. Germline CDR1 LNHDA, CDR2 SQIVND (reference sequence). The CDR3 sequence: CASITSGSLGTGELFF. In DNA form, the CDR3 reads TGTGCCAGTATAACTAGCGGGAGTCTCGGCACCGGGGAGCTGTTTTTT.

This clone was observed once. V usage is TRBV11-3 and J usage is TRBJ2-2; D unclear. V was cut by 5 bases and J by 7 bases, with 11 bases left in between. The germline V gene encodes CDR1 SGHNT and CDR2 YENEEA. The CDR3 totals 13 residues. CDR3 DNA sequence: TGTGCCAGCAGCGTCGACTTTTTCGGGGAGCTGTTTTTT. Its protein product is CASSVDFFGELFF.

The rearrangement links TRBV7-9 to TRBJ2-5; D is ambiguous. Germline values: CDR1 SEHNR, CDR2 FQNEAQ (reference sequence). The CDR3 is 12 amino acids. V dropped 2 bases and J dropped 5 bases, with 6 bases sitting between them. The CDR3 loop is CASSLYLETQYF. The CDR3 DNA sequence: TGTGCCAGCAGCTTATACTTGGAGACCCAGTACTTC. Based on the CDR3 plus reference TRBV7-9 and TRBJ2-5, the full variable domain is DTGVSQNPRHKITKRGQNVTFRCDPISEHNRLYWYRQTLGQGPEFLTYFQNEAQLEKSRLLSDRFSAERPKGSFSTLEIQRTEQGDSAMYLCASSLYLETQYFGPGTRLLVL.

The V gene is TRBV7-9, the J gene TRBJ2-3, with 9 bases matching TRBD2. Trimming cost V 6 bases and J 4 bases; bases outside gene matches: 8. The CDR3 totals 15 residues. From germline, CDR1 is SEHNR and CDR2 FQNEAQ (reference sequence). The CDR3 DNA sequence: TGTGCCAGCAGTGGTAGCGGGGGAGTGTCAGATACGCAGTATTTT. It codes for CASSGSGGVSDTQYF.

The rearrangement uses TRBV4-1 and TRBJ2-7; D is uncertain. Germline CDR1 is MGHRA and CDR2 is YSYEKL. CDR3 size: 14 residues. V was shortened by 4 bases and J by 0 bases, with 10 bases between the two germline ends. The CDR3 region is CASSLYPSSYEQYV. CDR3 DNA: TGCGCCAGCAGCCTATACCCGAGCTCCTACGAGCAGTACGTC.

This chain links TRBV5-1 with TRBJ2-2; TRBD1 agrees at 7 bases. V lost 7 bases, J lost 0 bases, and 3 bases stayed unmatched. This CDR3 spans 14 amino acids. The germline V gene has CDR1 SGHRS and CDR2 YFSETQ. The CDR3 DNA reads TGCGCCAGCGGACAGGATGCGAACACCGGGGAGCTGTTTTTT. This gives the protein CASGQDANTGELFF.

This sequence joins TRBV5-1 and TRBJ1-2, with D tentatively TRBD1 (5 bases). Germline loops: CDR1 SGHRS, CDR2 YFSETQ. There are 13 residues in the CDR3. Trimming took off 4 bases at V and 6 bases at J, with 13 bases between the two ends. The CDR3 coding sequence is TGCGCCAGCAGCCTTGCCCAGGGTGATGGCTACACCTTC. Translating it yields CASSLAQGDGYTF.